Following are 7 T cell receptor beta chains from one sample sequenced in a study of beta chain features in type 1 diabetes. The sequenced template was cDNA made from the entire isolated RNA. Measured with immunoSEQ multiplex PCR; TCRdb has only the in-frame clones, and not every one. The sample carries some 250,000 clones, 25% to 35% recorded once. The source material was central memory CD4+ T cells from blood. All receptors come from a young man in good health.

The rearrangement uses TRBV29-1 and TRBJ2-7, with a possible D match to TRBD2 (5 bases). The CDR3 consists of 11 residues. V was shortened by 6 bases and J by 6 bases, with 12 bases between the two germline ends. Germline V gives CDR1 SQVTM, CDR2 ANQGSEA. The CDR3 bases are TGCAGCGTGACGAGGGAAATCGAGCAGTACTTC. Protein product: CSVTREIEQYF.

The rearrangement joins TRBV28 to TRBJ2-1; maybe TRBD2 (6 bases). Germline loops: CDR1 MDHEN, CDR2 SYDVKM. V shed 2 bases and J shed 7 bases, with 15 bases lying between them. The length of the CDR3 is 15 residues. CDR3 nucleotides: TGTGCCAGCAGTTTAGGTGGGAGGCGGGGAAATGAGCAGTTCTTC. It specifies CASSLGGRRGNEQFF. The variable domain in full, completed from reference TRBV28 and TRBJ2-1, reads DVKVTQSSRYLVKRTGEKVFLECVQDMDHENMFWYRQDPGLGLRLIYFSYDVKMKEKGDIPEGYSVSREKKERFSLILESASTNQTSMYLCASSLGGRRGNEQFFGPGTRLTVL.

The rearrangement links TRBV9 to TRBJ2-3, with D tentatively TRBD2 (6 bases). The CDR3 totals 15 residues. Germline CDR1 is SGDLS and CDR2 is YYNGEE. The ends were cut back, 0 bases at V and 0 bases at J, with 8 bases in the middle. CDR3 loop: CASSVGAGSTDTQYF. CDR3 DNA sequence: TGTGCCAGCAGCGTAGGGGCGGGGAGCACAGATACGCAGTATTTT.

V usage is TRBV30 and J usage is TRBJ1-5; D is uncertain. The CDR3 covers 14 residues. The germline V gene encodes CDR1 GTSNPN and CDR2 SVGIG (reference sequence). Deletions cut 4 bases from V and 0 bases from J, with 10 bases between. CDR3 sequence (DNA): TGTGCCTGGAAGGAGGGCAGTAGCAATCAGCCCCAGCATTTT. Its translation: CAWKEGSSNQPQHF. Combining the CDR3 with reference TRBV30 and TRBJ1-5 gives the whole variable domain SQTIHQWPATLVQPVGSPLSLECTVEGTSNPNLYWYRQAAGRGLQLLFYSVGIGQISSEVPQNLSASRPQDRQFILSSKKLLLSDSGFYLCAWKEGSSNQPQHFGDGTRLSIL.

This clone occurred a few times. The CDR3, as DNA: TGTGCCAGCTCACCGCGCATGACGGGACCTGGCACTGAAGCTTTCTTT. It codes for CASSPRMTGPGTEAFF. V gene TRBV18 combines with J gene TRBJ1-1, with a weak D call TRBD1 (5 bases). Looked up from germline, CDR1 is KGHSH and CDR2 is LQKENI. V lost 3 bases and J lost 4, with 18 bases in between. This CDR3 has 16 amino acids.

The chain is built from TRBV28 and TRBJ1-1, with a weak D call TRBD1 (5 bases). Germline loops: CDR1 MDHEN, CDR2 SYDVKM. The CDR3 spans 16 residues. Trimming pared 4 bases from V and 6 bases from J, leaving 21 bases between. The CDR3 nucleotides read TGTGCCAGCAGTTCGCCGGAGGACATTATTATCCCTGAAGCTTTCTTT. Translation: CASSSPEDIIIPEAFF. Complete variable domain (other parts from reference TRBV28 and TRBJ1-1): DVKVTQSSRYLVKRTGEKVFLECVQDMDHENMFWYRQDPGLGLRLIYFSYDVKMKEKGDIPEGYSVSREKKERFSLILESASTNQTSMYLCASSSPEDIIIPEAFFGQGTRLTVV.

The chain is built from TRBV25-1 and TRBJ1-2, with a possible D match to TRBD1 (5 bases). This CDR3 has 13 amino acids. Germline CDR1 MGHDK, CDR2 SYGVNS. Trimming took 3 bases from V and 9 from J, leaving 14 bases between them. In nucleotides, the CDR3 is TGTGCCAGCAGTGACCATAGGGGTACCCGCTACACCTTC. It encodes CASSDHRGTRYTF.